Presented here are 22 T cell receptor beta chains from one specimen sequenced in a study of blood T cell repertoires in COVID-19. The protocol was immunoSEQ multiplex PCR, while the TCRdb copy is restricted to in-frame clones and leaves out a portion. In the table there are 200,000 to 250,000 clones, about nine tenths of which are singletons. Material for sequencing was PBMCs or T cells enriched from blood (not recorded which). These receptors were collected from a woman aged 50 to 65 in a cohort exposed to, infected with or recovered from COVID-19 (not recorded which).

The gene calls are TRBV19 and TRBJ2-3; D is perhaps TRBD2 (6 bases). CDR1 is LNHDA, CDR2 SQIVND, per germline (reference sequence). V dropped 2 bases and J dropped 4 bases, with 16 bases sitting between them. This CDR3 is 16 amino acids long. The DNA of the CDR3 is TGTGCCAGTAGTATACGGGGACTCCCTGAATCAGATACGCAGTATTTT. This encodes CASSIRGLPESDTQYF. Variable domain in full (rest from reference TRBV19 and TRBJ2-3): DGGITQSPKYLFRKEGQNVTLSCEQNLNHDAMYWYRQDPGQGLRLIYYSQIVNDFQKGDIAEGYSVSREKKESFPLTVTSAQKNPTAFYLCASSIRGLPESDTQYFGPGTRLTVL.

This CDR3 reads CAISGDSEAFF. In DNA form, the CDR3 reads TGTGCCATCAGTGGCGACAGTGAAGCTTTCTTT. The gene calls are TRBV10-3 and TRBJ1-1; a possible D gene is TRBD1 (5 bases). CDR1 ENHRY and CDR2 SYGVKD come from the germline V gene. CDR3 size: 11 residues. Trimming removed 4 bases at V and 7 bases at J, with 7 bases between.

CDR3 sequence (DNA): TGCGCCAGCAGCCAACAAGCTTTAGCAGTCGCCGGTCGGACTGAAGCTTTCTTT. Translation: CASSQQALAVAGRTEAFF. The chain carries TRBV4-1 and TRBJ1-1; no clear D. Looked up from germline, CDR1 is MGHRA and CDR2 is YSYEKL. V dropped 2 bases and J dropped 5 bases, with 24 bases sitting between them. There are 18 residues in the CDR3.

The J gene is TRBJ1-3, the V gene TRBV10-3; D unresolved. This CDR3 is 14 amino acids long. Trimming shortened V by 11 bases and J by 1 base, and 15 bases separated the two germline ends. Germline values: CDR1 ENHRY, CDR2 SYGVKD. The CDR3 sequence is CASYSGVSGNTIYF. The CDR3 DNA sequence: TGTGCCTCCTATTCCGGGGTTTCTGGAAACACCATATATTTT.

The chain joins TRBV9 to TRBJ1-2; D might be TRBD1 (6 bases). This CDR3 contains 13 residues. Trimming removed 1 base from V and 4 bases from J, with 8 bases in between. Germline CDR1 is SGDLS and CDR2 is YYNGEE. Here the CDR3 reads CASSVPGAYGYTF. CDR3 nucleotide sequence: TGTGCCAGCAGCGTACCAGGGGCCTATGGCTACACCTTC.

The chain combines TRBV7-2 with TRBJ1-1; D might be TRBD1 (5 bases). There are 15 residues in the CDR3. V dropped 1 base and J dropped 1 base, with 10 bases sitting between them. In germline, CDR1 is SGHTA, CDR2 FQGNSA. CDR3 sequence (DNA): TGTGCCAGCAGCTTAGAGGGGAGGTCGAACACTGAAGCTTTCTTT. Amino acid sequence: CASSLEGRSNTEAFF. Using reference TRBV7-2 and TRBJ1-1 for the parts outside the CDR3, the full variable domain is GAGVSQSPSNKVTEKGKDVELRCDPISGHTALYWYRQSLGQGLEFLIYFQGNSAPDKSGLPSDRFSAERTGGSVSTLTIQRTQQEDSAVYLCASSLEGRSNTEAFFGQGTRLTVV.

In DNA, the CDR3 is TGCGCCAGCAGCCAAGATGGGGACAGTGGCTACGAGCAGTACTTC. As protein: CASSQDGDSGYEQYF. V and J are TRBV4-1 and TRBJ2-7, with 7 nucleotides matching TRBD1. Germline-derived CDR1 and CDR2 are MGHRA and YSYEKL. The CDR3 is 15 amino acids. Germline trimming cut 0 bases from V and 3 bases from J; bases unmatched to any gene: 5.

The V call is TRBV5-1, the J call TRBJ1-1; no clear D. CDR3 length: 15 residues. Germline lookup yields CDR1 SGHRS and CDR2 YFSETQ. The V end was cut by 5 bases, the J end by 2 bases, with 16 bases between. CDR3 residues: CASRNQADYNTEAFF. CDR3 nucleotide sequence: TGCGCCAGCAGAAATCAGGCAGACTATAACACTGAAGCTTTCTTT.

V is TRBV2 and J is TRBJ1-2; TRBD1 might be the D (5 bases). The length of the CDR3 is 14 residues. From germline, CDR1 is SNHLY and CDR2 FYNNEI. The V and J ends lost 6 bases and 8 bases respectively, with 19 bases between them. The CDR3 is CASSVLGGGEGYTF. For the CDR3, the DNA is TGTGCCAGCAGCGTTCTAGGTGGAGGGGAAGGCTACACCTTC.

The chain has TRBV5-4 and TRBJ2-3; D perhaps matches TRBD2 (6 bases). Per the germline V gene, CDR1 is SGHNT and CDR2 is YYREEE (reference sequence). V was trimmed by 4 bases and J by 2 bases, leaving 23 bases between them. The CDR3 has 18 amino acids. CDR3 nucleotide sequence: TGTGCCAGCAGCCCATATACCGGCGGGGTATTACCCACAGATACGCAGTATTTT. It codes for CASSPYTGGVLPTDTQYF.

The chain has TRBV2 and TRBJ2-2; D ambiguous. CDR1 is SNHLY, CDR2 FYNNEI, per germline. This CDR3 has 12 residues. The germline V and J ends were trimmed by 7 bases and 3 bases, with 6 bases remaining between them. The CDR3 coding sequence is TGTGCCAGCAAACTGGACACCGGGGAGCTGTTTTTT. It encodes CASKLDTGELFF.

This clone was seen a few times. V usage is TRBV12-5 and J usage is TRBJ1-2; TRBD1 aligns across 9 bases. Per the germline V gene, CDR1 is LGHNT and CDR2 is FRNRAP. The CDR3 totals 18 residues. J gave up 2 bases and V 1 base, and 11 bases lay outside the gene matches. CDR3 nucleotide sequence: TGTGCTAGTGGTTTGGAGGGGACAGGGCATCCTCCCAACTATGGCTACACCTTC. Translated, it gives CASGLEGTGHPPNYGYTF.

The CDR3 region is CASSRTGPTAYGYTF. The CDR3 region has the DNA TGTGCCAGCAGCCGGACAGGGCCAACCGCTTATGGCTACACCTTC. The chain uses TRBV11-2 and TRBJ1-2, with 8 bases fitting TRBD1. J lost 5 bases, V lost 5 bases, and 10 bases had no gene match. This CDR3 has 15 residues. Germline values: CDR1 SGHAT, CDR2 FQNNGV.

The J gene is TRBJ1-5, the V gene TRBV5-8; no firm D call. This CDR3 has 15 amino acids. Germline loops: CDR1 SGHTS, CDR2 YDEGEE. V dropped 1 base and J dropped 2 bases, with 10 bases sitting between them. CDR3 nucleotides: TGTGCCAGCAGCTTGTACGGTATTGGCAATCAGCCCCAGCATTTT. Encoded protein: CASSLYGIGNQPQHF.

The chain links TRBV9 to TRBJ1-1; possible D gene TRBD1, 5 bases. The CDR3 contains 14 residues. CDR1 SGDLS and CDR2 YYNGEE come from the germline V gene. The V gene lost 4 bases and the J gene lost 4 bases, with 14 bases spanning the gap. The CDR3 coding sequence is TGTGCCAGCAGCTTTTCGGGGGGGAGCACTGAAGCTTTCTTT. Its translation is CASSFSGGSTEAFF.

The chain links TRBV2 to TRBJ1-2, with a tentative D call TRBD1 (6 bases). The CDR3 loop spans 16 amino acids. Trimming took 3 bases from V and 2 from J, leaving 16 bases between them. Germline CDR1 reads SNHLY; CDR2 reads FYNNEI. Written as DNA, the CDR3 is TGTGCCAGCAGTGAGCCCGGGGGGCAGAAGAACTATGGCTACACCTTC. Amino acids: CASSEPGGQKNYGYTF.

V gene TRBV21-1 combines with J gene TRBJ2-7; TRBD1, the table's D call, was not compared with the DNA. TRBV21-1 is annotated as a pseudogene. The length of the CDR3 is 16 residues. The CDR3 bases are TGTGCCAGCAGCCGTCTCTCACAGGGGGCGGCCTACGAGCAGTACTTC. Its protein product is CASSRLSQGAAYEQYF.

The V and J genes are TRBV13 and TRBJ1-4; D is possibly TRBD1 (5 bases). The germline V and J ends were trimmed by 5 bases and 6 bases, with 13 bases remaining between them. This CDR3 region has 14 residues. Germline V gene data show CDR1 as PRHDT and CDR2 as FYEKMQ (reference sequence). This CDR3 is CASSPRPGDEKLFF. The CDR3 DNA reads TGTGCCAGCAGCCCGCGGCCGGGGGATGAAAAACTGTTTTTT.

The V and J genes are TRBV18 and TRBJ2-2; D possibly corresponds to TRBD2 (5 bases). Germline lookup yields CDR1 KGHSH and CDR2 LQKENI. V lost 9 bases and J 2 bases, leaving 16 bases between the germline ends. The CDR3 is made up of 15 amino acids. DNA for the CDR3: TGTGCCAGTTCCTCGGGGTGGATAAACACCGGGGAGCTGTTTTTT. Residues: CASSSGWINTGELFF.

This clone was counted a few times. The chain recombines TRBV19 with TRBJ2-7; possibly TRBD1 for D (5 bases). CDR1 and CDR2 (germline): LNHDA, SQIVND (reference sequence). CDR3 length equals 14 residues. V was pared by 6 bases and J by 2 bases, with 14 bases between. CDR3 nucleotides: TGTGCCAGTAGCAAACAGGAGACGGCCTACGAGCAGTACTTC. Its protein is CASSKQETAYEQYF. The full variable domain, rest sourced from reference TRBV19 and TRBJ2-7, is DGGITQSPKYLFRKEGQNVTLSCEQNLNHDAMYWYRQDPGQGLRLIYYSQIVNDFQKGDIAEGYSVSREKKESFPLTVTSAQKNPTAFYLCASSKQETAYEQYFGPGTRLTVT.

This chain joins TRBV7-9 and TRBJ1-1; possibly TRBD1 for D (6 bases). The CDR3 runs 12 residues. V was clipped by 4 bases and J by 11 bases, with 14 bases between them. The germline V gene has CDR1 SEHNR and CDR2 FQNEAQ (reference sequence). CDR3 sequence (DNA): TGTGCCAGCAGCTCACAGGGAGAGTGGGCTTTCTTT. It encodes CASSSQGEWAFF.

V and J are TRBV4-2 and TRBJ1-2; 7 nucleotides line up with TRBD1. J lost 1 base, V lost 4 bases, and 6 bases had no gene match. Germline assignment: CDR1 LGHNA and CDR2 YNFKEQ. The CDR3 has 15 amino acids. The CDR3 nucleotides read TGTGCCAGCAGCCCGGGACAGACTGATAACTATGGCTACACCTTC. It translates to CASSPGQTDNYGYTF.